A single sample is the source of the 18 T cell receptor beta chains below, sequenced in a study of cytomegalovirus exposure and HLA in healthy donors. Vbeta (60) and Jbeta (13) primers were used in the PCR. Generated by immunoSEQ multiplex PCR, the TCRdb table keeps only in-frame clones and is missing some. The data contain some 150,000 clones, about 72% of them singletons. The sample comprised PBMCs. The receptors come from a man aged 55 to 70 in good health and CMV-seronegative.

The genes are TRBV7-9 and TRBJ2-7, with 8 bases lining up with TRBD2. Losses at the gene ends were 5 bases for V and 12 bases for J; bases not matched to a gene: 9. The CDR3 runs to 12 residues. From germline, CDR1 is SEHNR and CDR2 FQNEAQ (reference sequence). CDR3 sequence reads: CASSPGGFVGYF. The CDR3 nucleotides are TGTGCCAGCAGCCCGGGGGGGTTTGTGGGGTACTTC.

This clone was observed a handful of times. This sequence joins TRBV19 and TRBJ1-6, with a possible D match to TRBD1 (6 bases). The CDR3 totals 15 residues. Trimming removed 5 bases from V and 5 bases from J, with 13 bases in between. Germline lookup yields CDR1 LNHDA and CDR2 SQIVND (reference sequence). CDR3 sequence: CASSGLGTNNSPLHF. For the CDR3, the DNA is TGTGCCAGTAGTGGCCTGGGGACAAATAATTCACCCCTCCACTTT.

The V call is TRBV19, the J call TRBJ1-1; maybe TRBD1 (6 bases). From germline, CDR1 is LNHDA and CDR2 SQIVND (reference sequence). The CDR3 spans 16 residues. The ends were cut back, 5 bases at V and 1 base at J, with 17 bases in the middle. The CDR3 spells CASSGAWTVGNTEAFF. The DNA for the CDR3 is TGTGCCAGTAGTGGGGCGTGGACAGTGGGGAACACTGAAGCTTTCTTT.

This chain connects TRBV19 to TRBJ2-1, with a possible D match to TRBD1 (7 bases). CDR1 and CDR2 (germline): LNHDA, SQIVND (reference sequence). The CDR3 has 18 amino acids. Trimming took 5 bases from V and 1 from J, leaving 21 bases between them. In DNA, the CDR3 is TGTGCCAGTAGTCCGCGGGGAGGACAGGTCTGGTCCTACAATGAGCAGTTCTTC. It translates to CASSPRGGQVWSYNEQFF.

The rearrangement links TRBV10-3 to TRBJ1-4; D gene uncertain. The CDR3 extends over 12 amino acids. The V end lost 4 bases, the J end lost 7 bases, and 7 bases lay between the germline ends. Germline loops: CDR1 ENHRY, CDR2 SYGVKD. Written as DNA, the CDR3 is TGTGCCATCAGTGCCCCGGGTGAAAAACTGTTTTTT. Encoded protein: CAISAPGEKLFF.

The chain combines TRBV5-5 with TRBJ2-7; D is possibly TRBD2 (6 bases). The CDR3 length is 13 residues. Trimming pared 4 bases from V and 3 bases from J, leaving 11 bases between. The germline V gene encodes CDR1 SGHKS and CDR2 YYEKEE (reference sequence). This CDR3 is CASSAGRNYEQYF. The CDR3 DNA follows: TGTGCCAGCAGCGCGGGACGGAACTACGAGCAGTACTTC. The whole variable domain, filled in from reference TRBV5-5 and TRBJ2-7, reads DAGVTQSPTHLIKTRGQQVTLRCSPISGHKSVSWYQQVLGQGPQFIFQYYEKEERGRGNFPDRFSARQFPNYSSELNVNALLLGDSALYLCASSAGRNYEQYFGPGTRLTVT.

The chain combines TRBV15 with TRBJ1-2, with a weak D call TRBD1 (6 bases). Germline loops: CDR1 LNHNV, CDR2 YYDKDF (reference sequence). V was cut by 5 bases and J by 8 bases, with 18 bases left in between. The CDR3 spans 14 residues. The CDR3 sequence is CATSPWTVPSGYTF. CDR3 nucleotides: TGTGCCACCAGCCCATGGACAGTTCCGAGCGGCTACACCTTC.

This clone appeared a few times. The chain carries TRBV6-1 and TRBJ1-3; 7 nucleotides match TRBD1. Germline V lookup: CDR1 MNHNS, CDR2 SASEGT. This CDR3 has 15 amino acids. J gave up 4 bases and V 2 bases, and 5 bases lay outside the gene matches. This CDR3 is CASSESGTAGNTIYF. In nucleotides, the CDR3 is TGTGCCAGCAGTGAATCCGGGACAGCGGGAAACACCATATATTTT.

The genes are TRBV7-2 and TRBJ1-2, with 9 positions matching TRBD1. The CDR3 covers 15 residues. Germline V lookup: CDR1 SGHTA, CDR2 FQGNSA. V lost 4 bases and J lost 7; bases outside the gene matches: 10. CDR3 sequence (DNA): TGTGCCAGCAGCTCCACAACAGGGGGCGTAGGTGGCTACACCTTC. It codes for CASSSTTGGVGGYTF.

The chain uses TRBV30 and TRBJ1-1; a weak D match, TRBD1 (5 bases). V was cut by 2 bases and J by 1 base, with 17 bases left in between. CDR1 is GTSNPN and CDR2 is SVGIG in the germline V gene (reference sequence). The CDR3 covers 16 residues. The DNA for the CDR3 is TGTGCCTGGAGTCCCCGGGCCTTTACAGGGAACACTGAAGCTTTCTTT. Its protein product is CAWSPRAFTGNTEAFF.

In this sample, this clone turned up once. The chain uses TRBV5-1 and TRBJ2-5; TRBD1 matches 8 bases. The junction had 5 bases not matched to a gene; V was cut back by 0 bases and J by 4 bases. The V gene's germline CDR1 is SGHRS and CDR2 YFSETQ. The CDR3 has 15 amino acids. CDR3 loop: CASSLEGQGLETQYF. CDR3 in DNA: TGCGCCAGCAGCTTGGAAGGACAGGGATTAGAGACCCAGTACTTC. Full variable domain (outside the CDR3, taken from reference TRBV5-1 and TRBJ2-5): KAGVTQTPRYLIKTRGQQVTLSCSPISGHRSVSWYQQTPGQGLQFLFEYFSETQRNKGNFPGRFSGRQFSNSRSEMNVSTLELGDSALYLCASSLEGQGLETQYFGPGTRLLVL.

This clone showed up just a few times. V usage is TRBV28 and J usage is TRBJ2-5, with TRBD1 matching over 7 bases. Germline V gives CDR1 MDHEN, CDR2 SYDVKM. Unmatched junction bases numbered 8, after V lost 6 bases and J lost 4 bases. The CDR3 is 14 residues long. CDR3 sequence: CASSRDSGIETQYF. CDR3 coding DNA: TGTGCCAGCAGCCGGGACAGTGGTATAGAGACCCAGTACTTC.

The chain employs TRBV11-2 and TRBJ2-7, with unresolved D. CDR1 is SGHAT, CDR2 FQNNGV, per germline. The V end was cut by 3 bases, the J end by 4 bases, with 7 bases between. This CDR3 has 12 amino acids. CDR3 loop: CASSFSGYEQYF. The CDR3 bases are TGTGCCAGCAGCTTCTCCGGGTACGAGCAGTACTTC.

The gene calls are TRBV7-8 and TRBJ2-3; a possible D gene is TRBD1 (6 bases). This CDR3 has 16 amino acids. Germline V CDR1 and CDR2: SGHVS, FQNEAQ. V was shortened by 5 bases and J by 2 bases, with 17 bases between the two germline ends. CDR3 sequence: CASSQTRTDLTDTQYF. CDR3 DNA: TGTGCCAGCAGCCAAACCCGGACAGATCTCACAGATACGCAGTATTTT.

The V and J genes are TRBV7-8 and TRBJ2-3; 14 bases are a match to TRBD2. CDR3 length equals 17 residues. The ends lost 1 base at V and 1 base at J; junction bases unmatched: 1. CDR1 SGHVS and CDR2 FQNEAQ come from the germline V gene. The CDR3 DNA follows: TGTGCCAGCAGCTTAGGACTAGCGGGGGGGCGCACAGATACGCAGTATTTT. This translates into CASSLGLAGGRTDTQYF.

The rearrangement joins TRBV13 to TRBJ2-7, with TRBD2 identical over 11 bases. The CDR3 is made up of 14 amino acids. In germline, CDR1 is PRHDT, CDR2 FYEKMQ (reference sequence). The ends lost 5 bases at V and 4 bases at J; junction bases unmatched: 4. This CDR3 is CASSISGGAYEQYF. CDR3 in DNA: TGTGCCAGCAGCATTAGCGGGGGGGCGTACGAGCAGTACTTC. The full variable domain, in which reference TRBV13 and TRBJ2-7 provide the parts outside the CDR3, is AAGVIQSPRHLIKEKRETATLKCYPIPRHDTVYWYQQGPGQDPQFLISFYEKMQSDKGSIPDRFSAQQFSDYHSELNMSSLELGDSALYFCASSISGGAYEQYFGPGTRLTVT.

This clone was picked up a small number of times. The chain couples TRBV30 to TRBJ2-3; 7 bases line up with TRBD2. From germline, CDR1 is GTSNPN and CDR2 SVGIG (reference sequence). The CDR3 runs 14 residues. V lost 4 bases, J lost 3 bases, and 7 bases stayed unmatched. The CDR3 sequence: CAWIGREWTDTQYF. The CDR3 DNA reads TGTGCCTGGATCGGGCGGGAGTGGACAGATACGCAGTATTTT.

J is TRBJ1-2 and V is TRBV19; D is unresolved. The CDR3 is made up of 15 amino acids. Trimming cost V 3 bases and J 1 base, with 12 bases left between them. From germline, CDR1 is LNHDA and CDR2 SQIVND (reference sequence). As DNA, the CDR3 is TGTGCCAGTAGTATTAATAAGGAGAATAACTATGGCTACACCTTC. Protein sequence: CASSINKENNYGYTF.